A selection of T cell receptor beta chains follows, all from one sample in a study of cytomegalovirus exposure and HLA in healthy donors. This table comes from immunoSEQ multiplex PCR, and its TCRdb copy is limited to in-frame clones, with some not included. The sample table includes 35,000 to 45,000 clones. Sequenced material: PBMCs. The receptors come from a woman aged 30 to 39 in good health and CMV-seropositive. The CDR3 runs from the conserved cysteine through the conserved F or W. The D gene is left open where the match is weak.

V	J	D	CDR3	DNA
TRBV2	TRBJ1-2	NA	CASSLRTLVGGYTF	TGTGCCAGCAGTCTACGGACATTGGTGGGGGGCTACACCTTC
TRBV15	TRBJ1-2	NA	CATSPRIRTDIYGYTF	TGTGCCACCAGCCCTCGTATTAGGACAGACATCTATGGCTACACCTTC
TRBV7-9	TRBJ2-5	TRBD1	CASSPRDRVFPETQYF	TGTGCCAGCAGCCCCCGGGACAGGGTTTTTCCGGAGACCCAGTACTTC
TRBV29-1	TRBJ1-1	NA	CSGRDTEAFF	TGCAGCGGCCGAGACACTGAAGCTTTCTTT
TRBV5-1	TRBJ1-2	TRBD1	CASSSTGGGYGYTF	TGCGCCAGCAGCTCAACAGGGGGCGGGTATGGCTACACCTTC
TRBV18	TRBJ2-7	NA	CASSPHLGGSGEQYF	TGTGCCAGCTCACCACATCTGGGTGGGTCGGGGGAGCAGTACTTC
TRBV11-3	TRBJ2-7	TRBD2	CASSGLADSYEQYF	TGTGCCAGCAGCGGACTAGCGGATTCCTACGAGCAGTACTTC
TRBV12-5	TRBJ2-3	NA	CASGSPPGLRTDTQYF	TGTGCTAGTGGTTCCCCCCCGGGACTCCGCACAGATACGCAGTATTTT
TRBV15	TRBJ2-2	NA	CATSSPWTENTGELFF	TGTGCCACCAGCAGCCCCTGGACAGAGAACACCGGGGAGCTGTTTTTT
TRBV10-3	TRBJ2-5	TRBD1	CAIGGTGARETQYF	TGTGCCATCGGGGGGACAGGGGCTCGGGAGACCCAGTACTTC
TRBV7-2	TRBJ1-2	NA	CASSFGDRYGYTF	TGTGCCAGCAGCTTTGGAGATCGCTATGGCTACACCTTC
TRBV7-8	TRBJ2-7	TRBD1	CASNHSRAGQGYPSPYEQYF	TGTGCCAGCAACCACTCCCGGGCAGGACAGGGTTACCCTAGTCCCTACGAGCAGTACTTC
TRBV28	TRBJ1-2	NA	CASSPHEERGYTF	TGTGCCAGCAGTCCCCATGAGGAGCGTGGCTACACCTTC
TRBV2	TRBJ1-1	TRBD1	CASMRQGTEAFF	TGTGCCAGCATGAGACAGGGCACTGAAGCTTTCTTT
TRBV5-4	TRBJ1-2	TRBD1	CASSRRNTGGAYGYTF	TGTGCCAGCAGCCGAAGAAATACAGGGGGCGCCTATGGCTACACCTTC
TRBV5-1	TRBJ1-2	TRBD1	CASSLQGEDGYTF	TGCGCCAGCAGCTTGCAGGGGGAGGATGGCTACACCTTC
TRBV18	TRBJ2-3	TRBD1	CASSPPGQGSDTQYF	TGTGCCAGCTCACCACCAGGACAGGGGTCAGATACGCAGTATTTT